A selection of T cell receptor beta chains follows, all from one sample in a study of blood T cell repertoires in COVID-19. Produced via immunoSEQ multiplex PCR; TCRdb's table is partial and in-frame only. In the table there are 120,000 or so clones, roughly 89% of which are singletons. Sequences were obtained from PBMCs or T cells enriched from blood (not recorded which). These receptors all come from a woman under 40 who had recovered from COVID-19. CDR3s include the opening cysteine and the closing phenylalanine or tryptophan. D genes are given only for firm matches. Clone size is stated in some rows and not others, as once, few, many or a class when expanded.

TRBV16,-,TRBJ1-1,-,TGTGCCAGCAGCCAGCAGGGGAACACTGAAGCTTTCTTT,CASSQQGNTEAFF
TRBV7-2,TRBD2,TRBJ2-7,-,TGTGCCAGCAGCTTAGGGCGGGAGGGCCTGCCCTACGAGCAGTACTTC,CASSLGREGLPYEQYF
TRBV10-3,-,TRBJ2-5,-,TGTGCCATCAACGGAGGTTTGTCGGAGACCCAGTACTTC,CAINGGLSETQYF
TRBV4-1,-,TRBJ2-7,-,TGCGCCAGCAGCCAACATTGGCCTGGAACAGGCTTCTACGAGCAGTACTTC,CASSQHWPGTGFYEQYF
TRBV12-3/TRBV12-4,-,TRBJ1-2,-,TGTGCCAGCAGCAAGAACACTAACTATGGCTACACCTTC,CASSKNTNYGYTF
TRBV27,TRBD1,TRBJ2-1,-,TGTGCCAGCAGTTTACGACCAGGGGGCTCCTACAATGAGCAGTTCTTC,CASSLRPGGSYNEQFF
TRBV25-1,TRBD1,TRBJ1-5,-,TGTGCCAGCAGCCGGGGACAGGGGAATCAGCCCCAGCATTTT,CASSRGQGNQPQHF
TRBV6-5,-,TRBJ1-1,-,TGTGCCAGCAAGGACAGCCATTACACTGAAGCTTTCTTT,CASKDSHYTEAFF
TRBV9,-,TRBJ1-4,-,TGTGCCAGCAGCGTCTCCTTTGCAACTAATGAAAAACTGTTTTTT,CASSVSFATNEKLFF
TRBV4-3,TRBD1,TRBJ1-2,-,TGCGCCAGCAGCCAAGATAGGGGGACAGGGGGTTTTGGCTACACCTTC,CASSQDRGTGGFGYTF
TRBV18,-,TRBJ1-6,-,TGTGCCAGCTCACCATCCCGCGGCATTAATTCACCCCTCCACTTT,CASSPSRGINSPLHF
TRBV29-1,-,TRBJ1-2,-,TGCAGCGCGCGATGGGGGCAGGGCTATGGCTACACCTTC,CSARWGQGYGYTF
TRBV4-2,TRBD1,TRBJ1-6,-,TGTGCCAGCAGCCGAGAGGGACAGGGCCGGGGTTCACCCCTCCACTTT,CASSREGQGRGSPLHF
TRBV29-1,TRBD2,TRBJ2-3,-,TGCAGCGTTGAATTACGGCTAGCGGGAGTCTCAATTGATACGCAGTATTTT,CSVELRLAGVSIDTQYF
TRBV4-1,-,TRBJ1-2,once,TGCGCCAGCAGCCAACTCCTAACTCGGGGCTACACCTTC,CASSQLLTRGYTF
TRBV7-8,-,TRBJ1-5,-,TGTGCCAGCAGCCTTAACAGGGTGACCCAGCCCCAGCATTTT,CASSLNRVTQPQHF
TRBV18,-,TRBJ1-2,-,TGTGCCAGCTCACCAGAACAGGGTCACGGCTACACCTTC,CASSPEQGHGYTF
TRBV4-3,TRBD1,TRBJ1-1,-,TGCGCCAGCAGCTACGACAGGGGGGGTAGGGCTTTCTTT,CASSYDRGGRAFF
TRBV4-2,TRBD2,TRBJ2-5,-,TGTGCCAGCAGCCAAGAACCGGGAGGGGCGGAGACCCAGTACTTC,CASSQEPGGAETQYF
TRBV5-1,TRBD1,TRBJ2-3,once,TGCGCCAGCAGCTTAACACTAACAGGGGGCCGGGATACGCAGTATTTT,CASSLTLTGGRDTQYF
TRBV7-2,-,TRBJ2-7,-,TGTGCCAGCAGCAAAGAGGCCGGGATTCTCGAGCAGTACTTC,CASSKEAGILEQYF
TRBV5-1,-,TRBJ1-1,-,TGCGCCAGCAGCTCAAGGAGTCTTGGCACTGAAGCTTTCTTT,CASSSRSLGTEAFF
TRBV6-2/TRBV6-3,TRBD2,TRBJ2-5,few,TGTGCCAGCAGTTACCCGCGGGGAGGGGCGGGGGAGACCCAGTACTTC,CASSYPRGGAGETQYF
TRBV7-2,-,TRBJ1-6,-,TGTGCCAGCCGGAGGGGTCTCAATTCACCCCTCCACTTT,CASRRGLNSPLHF
TRBV4-2,TRBD2,TRBJ2-7,-,TGTGCCAGCAGCCCCGTGGGCGGGAGGAACTCCTACGAGCAGTACTTC,CASSPVGGRNSYEQYF
TRBV29-1,TRBD2,TRBJ2-7,-,TGCAGCGTTGCCGCGCGGCTAGCGGGAGGGGGGACCGGGGAGCAGTACTTC,CSVAARLAGGGTGEQYF
TRBV7-9,TRBD2,TRBJ2-3,-,TGTGCCAGCACCATCGGGACTAGCGGGGCTACAGATACGCAGTATTTT,CASTIGTSGATDTQYF